This T cell receptor (beta chain) was captured by sequencing in a study of blood T cells in healthy people across ages. Between the trimmed V and J ends, which lost 3 bases and 1 base, there was a span of 17 bases. Germline V gene sequence: CDR1 DFQATT, CDR2 SNEGSKA (reference sequence). The CDR3 runs 16 residues. Together with a sample-barcoded 5' primer, a J-beta primer mix was included in a second PCR lasting roughly 6 to 12 cycles. TCRdb re-called the 5' RACE reads with MiXCR, one entry per CDR3 protein. The profile shows 2 million or so distinct CDR3 sequences, less than 50% of them singletons. The source is a woman between 40 and 55 years old in good health. The source material was blood. The chain carries TRBV20-1 and TRBJ2-3; D may correspond to TRBD1 or TRBD2 (5 bases each). CDR3 loop: CSASAGATAGTDTQYF. The CDR3 nucleotides are TGCAGTGCTAGTGCCGGGGCCACTGCCGGCACAGATACGCAGTATTTT.